The 21 T cell receptor beta chains below all came from one sample that was sequenced in a study of OX40 agonist ivuxolimab in advanced cancers. To prepare the library, the immunoSEQ multiplex PCR assay was applied. This immuneACCESS table, as held by TCRdb, lists in-frame sequences with V and J called but not all clones. Of the missing ones, under half trace to an unresolved V gene in checked studies; the others have no known cause. For this sample the table gives more than 95,000 clones, of which under 95% were detected only once. In total, the top ten clones hold more than 0.7% of the sample. Sequencing used CD4+ or CD8+ T cells sorted from blood, obtained in a trial of the OX40 agonist ivuxolimab. The receptor source for this set is an adult with an advanced solid tumor such as melanoma, head and neck, liver or kidney cancer.

Turning to this clone: Compared with germline, one end of the junction differs, possibly owing to a read error. Different DNA sequences within this sample yield the same CDR3. This rearrangement joins TRBV7-3 to TRBJ1-1, with TRBD1 as a possible D gene (6 bases). Per germline, CDR1 SGHTA and CDR2 FQGTGA. The CDR3 sequence is 15 residues long. CDR3 nucleotides: TGTGCCAGCAGCTTAGGTGGACAGTTGAACACTGAGGCTTTCTTT. The encoded protein is CASSLGGQLNTEAFF.

The genes are TRBV7-2 and TRBJ2-2; D is possibly TRBD2 (7 bases). V was trimmed by 5 bases and J by 8 bases, leaving 30 bases between them. CDR3 length equals 19 residues. Germline lookup yields CDR1 SGHTA and CDR2 FQGNSA. The CDR3 DNA follows: TGTGCCAGCAGCCCCTTACGGGGGGCAGGGAAGTCTAGTTCGGGGGAGCTGTTTTTT. This encodes CASSPLRGAGKSSSGELFF.

This chain joins TRBV19 and TRBJ2-6, with 7 bases lining up with TRBD1. V lost 6 bases, J lost 0 bases, and 5 bases stayed unmatched. Germline CDR1 is LNHDA and CDR2 is SQIVND (reference sequence). The CDR3 runs to 16 residues. The CDR3 region is CASSLQGSSGANVLTF. The CDR3 coding sequence is TGTGCCAGTAGCCTACAGGGGAGCTCTGGGGCCAACGTCCTGACTTTC.

This clone is a singleton in its sample. The chain couples TRBV4-3 to TRBJ2-1; perhaps D is TRBD1 or TRBD2 (5 bases each). V was trimmed by 0 bases and J by 9 bases, leaving 12 bases between them. The CDR3 covers 14 residues. Germline V gives CDR1 LGHNA, CDR2 YSLEER. In DNA form, the CDR3 reads TGCGCCAGCAGCCAAGACTCCCGTGGGGGTGAGCAGTTCTTC. This sequence encodes CASSQDSRGGEQFF.

The chain's CDR3 is CASSSTGLAGGPDEQFF. The CDR3 DNA reads as TGTGCCAGCAGCTCCACGGGACTAGCGGGAGGGCCGGATGAGCAGTTCTTC. This chain connects TRBV5-8 to TRBJ2-1; 16 nucleotides agree with TRBD2. CDR3 length: 17 amino acids. CDR1 SGHTS and CDR2 YDEGEE come from the germline V gene. V was pared by 3 bases and J by 8 bases, with 8 bases of the junction left unmatched.

The chain couples TRBV6-1 to TRBJ1-4; D is undetermined. The V gene lost 8 bases and the J gene lost 5 bases, with 15 bases spanning the gap. The CDR3 runs 14 residues. Germline V CDR1 and CDR2: MNHNS, SASEGT. CDR3 nucleotides: TGTGCCAGCTTTATGGCAGGCGAAAATGAAAAACTGTTTTTT. Protein: CASFMAGENEKLFF.

The chain joins TRBV10-2 to TRBJ1-2, with D uncertain. Germline V gives CDR1 WSHSY, CDR2 SAAADI. The germline V and J ends were trimmed by 1 base and 4 bases, with 4 bases remaining between them. The CDR3 length is 12 residues. This CDR3 is CASSELGYGYTF. CDR3 nucleotides: TGCGCCAGCAGTGAGTTGGGCTATGGCTACACCTTC.

The chain combines TRBV28 with TRBJ1-2; 8 nucleotides align to TRBD1. Trimming took 6 bases from V and 2 from J; bases not matched to a gene: 5. The CDR3 runs 14 residues. CDR1 and CDR2 (germline): MDHEN, SYDVKM. The CDR3 here is CASRGQGANYGYTF. The CDR3 bases are TGTGCCAGCAGAGGACAGGGAGCAAACTATGGCTACACCTTC.

This clone appeared a single time. V is TRBV29-1 and J is TRBJ2-1; D is perhaps TRBD2 (6 bases). Deletions cut 6 bases from V and 6 bases from J, with 15 bases between. CDR1 and CDR2 from the germline V gene are SQVTM and ANQGSEA. The CDR3 totals 13 residues. The CDR3 loop reads CSVSPGRLNEQFF. CDR3 DNA: TGCAGCGTATCCCCGGGGAGGCTCAATGAGCAGTTCTTC.

The chain combines TRBV7-6 with TRBJ2-1; D is possibly TRBD2 (6 bases). The CDR3 consists of 12 residues. The V end was cut by 5 bases, the J end by 12 bases, with 14 bases between. CDR1 and CDR2 (germline): SGHVS, FNYEAQ. DNA of the CDR3: TGTGCCAGCAGCCAAGACCAAGCGGGGCAGTTCTTC. Protein: CASSQDQAGQFF. Drawing the rest from reference TRBV7-6 and TRBJ2-1, the complete variable domain is GAGVSQSPRYKVTKRGQDVALRCDPISGHVSLYWYRQALGQGPEFLTYFNYEAQQDKSGLPNDRFSAERPEGSISTLTIQRTEQRDSAMYRCASSQDQAGQFFGPGTRLTVL.

The CDR3 spells CASSNVWGTSGNNEQFF. The CDR3 DNA follows: TGTGCCAGCAGTAACGTCTGGGGGACTAGCGGGAACAATGAGCAGTTCTTC. The chain is built from TRBV25-1 and TRBJ2-1, with 13 nucleotides matching TRBD2. Trimming took 5 bases from V and 5 from J; bases not matched to a gene: 9. This CDR3 contains 17 residues. CDR1 is MGHDK, CDR2 SYGVNS, per germline.

Points on this clone: One junction end disagrees with the germline gene, perhaps due to a read error. This chain connects TRBV6-1 to TRBJ1-1, with a tentative D call TRBD1 (6 bases). The CDR3 is 15 residues long. Germline values: CDR1 MNHNS, CDR2 SASEGT. The CDR3 DNA is TGTGCCAGCAGAGAAGGGGGGGTCATGAACACTGAAGCTTTCTTT. The encoded protein is CASREGGVMNTEAFF.

The CDR3 loop is CASSLVADEQFF. The CDR3 region has the DNA TGTGCCAGCAGCTTAGTGGCAGATGAGCAGTTCTTC. This chain connects TRBV13 to TRBJ2-1; D uncertain. The CDR3 sequence is 12 residues long. Trimming removed 1 base from V and 8 bases from J, with 6 bases in between. Per the germline V gene, CDR1 is PRHDT and CDR2 is FYEKMQ (reference sequence).

This chain links TRBV7-3 with TRBJ2-3; 9 positions agree with TRBD2. V trimming: 5 bases; J trimming: 0 bases; junction bases outside the gene matches: 3. Germline V lookup: CDR1 SGHTA, CDR2 FQGTGA. This CDR3 has 15 residues. DNA of the CDR3: TGTGCCAGCAGCCCGGGACTAGCTAGCACAGATACGCAGTATTTT. Its protein product is CASSPGLASTDTQYF.

In this sample, this clone turned up a few times. The chain joins TRBV28 to TRBJ1-2; no definite D call. V lost 5 bases, J lost 8 bases, and 6 bases lay in between. Germline loops: CDR1 MDHEN, CDR2 SYDVKM. CDR3 length equals 10 residues. The chain's CDR3 is CASSRKGYTF. The CDR3 coding sequence is TGTGCCAGCAGTCGGAAGGGCTACACCTTC.

This clone was counted once. The J gene is TRBJ1-5, the V gene TRBV28, with D unresolved. This CDR3 has 13 residues. CDR1 MDHEN and CDR2 SYDVKM come from the germline V gene. V gave up 4 bases and J gave up 1 base, with 5 bases separating them. The CDR3 bases are TGTGCCAGCAGTTATGGGAGCAATCAGCCCCAGCATTTT. Its translation: CASSYGSNQPQHF. The full variable domain, with the rest looked up from reference TRBV28 and TRBJ1-5, is DVKVTQSSRYLVKRTGEKVFLECVQDMDHENMFWYRQDPGLGLRLIYFSYDVKMKEKGDIPEGYSVSREKKERFSLILESASTNQTSMYLCASSYGSNQPQHFGDGTRLSIL.

This chain connects TRBV5-6 to TRBJ1-2, with 9 bases matching TRBD1. The CDR3 totals 14 residues. V shed 5 bases, J shed 6 bases, and the junction held 8 bases outside the gene matches. Looked up from germline, CDR1 is SGHDT and CDR2 is YYEEEE. The CDR3 spells CASRAGTGLNGYTF. In DNA form, the CDR3 reads TGTGCCAGCAGGGCCGGGACAGGGCTGAATGGCTACACCTTC. The whole variable domain, filled in from reference TRBV5-6 and TRBJ1-2, reads DAGVTQSPTHLIKTRGQQVTLRCSPKSGHDTVSWYQQALGQGPQFIFQYYEEEERQRGNFPDRFSGHQFPNYSSELNVNALLLGDSALYLCASRAGTGLNGYTFGSGTRLTVV.

This clone appeared once. The chain uses TRBV6-6 and TRBJ1-6; 9 bases line up with TRBD1. Germline CDR1 MNHNY, CDR2 SVGAGI (reference sequence). The CDR3 is 16 residues long. V trimming: 0 bases; J trimming: 10 bases; junction bases outside the gene matches: 7. CDR3 protein: CASSYSQGQGRSPLHF. CDR3 DNA: TGTGCCAGCAGTTACTCCCAGGGACAGGGTCGATCACCCCTCCACTTT.

This rearrangement joins TRBV5-1 to TRBJ2-7; a weak D match, TRBD1 (6 bases). The germline V and J ends were trimmed by 7 bases and 1 base, with 15 bases remaining between them. Germline V gives CDR1 SGHRS, CDR2 YFSETQ. The CDR3 length is 14 residues. CDR3 sequence: CASWTESPSYEQYF. CDR3 sequence (DNA): TGCGCCAGCTGGACAGAATCACCTTCCTACGAGCAGTACTTC.

The rearrangement uses TRBV4-3 and TRBJ1-3; D unresolved. V lost 1 base to trimming and J lost 0 bases, with 16 bases between them. The germline CDR1 and CDR2 sequences are LGHNA and YSLEER. The length of the CDR3 is 18 residues. The CDR3 spells CASSQGLRVFSSGNTIYF. Here the CDR3 DNA reads TGCGCCAGCAGCCAAGGCCTTAGGGTTTTTAGCTCTGGAAACACCATATATTTT.

The chain uses TRBV10-3 and TRBJ2-2, with 12 bases lining up with TRBD1. V shed 2 bases and J 6 bases; nucleotides not matched to a gene: 7. This CDR3 is built from 17 residues. The germline V gene has CDR1 ENHRY and CDR2 SYGVKD. This chain's CDR3 is CAISEGLGQGAAGELFF. The CDR3 DNA reads as TGTGCCATCAGTGAGGGTTTGGGACAGGGGGCCGCCGGGGAGCTGTTTTTT.